This T cell receptor (beta chain) was recovered during a study of T cell responses to AZD1222 COVID-19 vaccine. This CDR3 is 14 amino acids long. Germline values: CDR1 GTSNPN, CDR2 SVGIG (reference sequence). J gave up 2 bases and V 3 bases, and 7 bases lay outside the gene matches. With regard to this clone: Antigen unknown.

Second-dose groups at about 4 or about 12 weeks were pooled. Regarding the study as a whole: Sampled repertoires all dated from after the peak T cell response.

Data came from immunoSEQ multiplex PCR; TCRdb stores just in-frame clones and leaves some out. The sample holds 89,000 or so clones, over 80% seen once. The source material was peripheral blood, sampled 28 days after the second AZD1222 dose. The source is an adult who received the AZD1222 COVID-19 vaccine. The J gene is TRBJ2-7, the V gene TRBV30; TRBD1 aligns across 7 bases. Here the CDR3 DNA reads TGTGCCTGGAGGAGACTCGGGACAGCCTACGAGCAGTACTTC. Amino acids: CAWRRLGTAYEQYF. Together with reference TRBV30 and TRBJ2-7, the CDR3 gives the full variable domain: SQTIHQWPATLVQPVGSPLSLECTVEGTSNPNLYWYRQAAGRGLQLLFYSVGIGQISSEVPQNLSASRPQDRQFILSSKKLLLSDSGFYLCAWRRLGTAYEQYFGPGTRLTVT.